Listed below are T cell receptor beta chains from one sample, sequenced in a study of early T cells in non-severe SARS-CoV-2 infection. TCRdb analysed the 5' RACE reads with MiXCR anew, one entry per CDR3 protein. Seen here are tens of thousands of distinct CDR3 sequences, roughly 5.3% observed once, and the top ten hold roughly 7%. Material: whole blood. All receptors come from an adult who was a healthcare worker with PCR-confirmed SARS-CoV-2 infection or an uninfected control (not recorded which). Both conserved end residues are part of each CDR3. The D gene is left open where the match is weak. Some rows mark clone size as missing; the rest say once, few, many or name a class of expanded clone.

V	size	D	J	CDR3	DNA
TRBV6-1	many	.	TRBJ2-7	CASSVQGAYEQYF	TGTGCCAGCAGTGTCCAGGGCGCCTACGAGCAGTACTTC
TRBV7-2	many	TRBD1	TRBJ2-2	CASSSDRVTGELFF	TGTGCCAGCAGCTCCGACAGGGTAACCGGGGAGCTGTTTTTT
TRBV30	many	.	TRBJ2-7	CAWSVYYEQYF	TGTGCCTGGAGTGTGTACTACGAGCAGTACTTC
TRBV2	many	.	TRBJ2-7	CASRRGTGTGMHEQYF	TGTGCCAGCAGAAGAGGAACCGGGACTGGGATGCACGAGCAGTACTTC
TRBV6-1	.	.	TRBJ2-6	CASTAGANVLTF	TGTGCCAGCACAGCTGGGGCCAACGTCCTGACTTTC
TRBV10-3	.	TRBD1	TRBJ2-5	CAISEYRGNQETQYF	TGTGCCATCAGTGAATACAGGGGTAATCAAGAGACCCAGTACTTC
TRBV20-1	many	.	TRBJ2-3	CSARQPDTQYF	TGCAGTGCTAGACAGCCAGATACGCAGTATTTT
TRBV2	many	.	TRBJ2-7	CASSSPGTRGEQYF	TGTGCCAGCAGTAGTCCCGGGACACGTGGGGAGCAGTACTTC
TRBV12-3/TRBV12-4	many	TRBD1	TRBJ1-1	CASSPGQGIMNTEAFF	TGTGCCAGCAGTCCGGGACAGGGCATCATGAACACTGAAGCTTTCTTT
TRBV14	few	.	TRBJ1-2	CASSQDLPPPPLGYTF	TGTGCCAGCAGCCAAGATCTACCGCCCCCGCCTTTGGGCTACACCTTC
TRBV5-4	many	TRBD2	TRBJ2-3	CASSQWTSGAAQYF	TGTGCCAGCAGCCAGTGGACTAGCGGGGCAGCGCAGTATTTT
TRBV5-1	few	.	TRBJ1-2	CASSLAPSNYGYTF	TGCGCCAGCAGCTTGGCCCCGAGTAACTATGGCTACACCTTC
TRBV10-3	many	TRBD1	TRBJ1-1	CAIRPGTGEWTEAFF	TGTGCCATCAGACCCGGGACAGGGGAGTGGACTGAAGCTTTCTTT
TRBV14	many	.	TRBJ2-1	CASTMGGDEQFF	TGTGCCAGCACCATGGGGGGCGATGAGCAGTTCTTC
TRBV28	.	.	TRBJ2-2	CASGGGMGTGELFF	TGTGCCAGCGGAGGCGGGATGGGCACCGGGGAGCTGTTTTTT
TRBV5-5	many	.	TRBJ1-4	CASSLRGERTGEKLFF	TGTGCCAGCAGCTTACGGGGCGAGCGGACTGGAGAAAAACTGTTTTTT
TRBV5-1	many	TRBD1	TRBJ2-1	CASSLGQGREQFF	TGCGCCAGCAGCCTAGGACAGGGCCGGGAGCAGTTCTTC
TRBV4-1	many	TRBD1	TRBJ2-3	CASSTPGTGASPRTDTQYF	TGCGCCAGCAGCACACCCGGGACAGGGGCCTCGCCCCGCACAGATACGCAGTATTTT
TRBV3-1	many	.	TRBJ2-5	CASSSKRQGRQETQYF	TGTGCCAGCTCCTCGAAGAGGCAGGGGAGACAAGAGACCCAGTACTTC
TRBV27	few	.	TRBJ1-6	CASSLASNSPLHF	TGTGCCAGCAGTTTAGCCAGCAATTCACCCCTCCACTTT
TRBV11-1	many	TRBD1	TRBJ2-3	CASSQDTGGTDTQYF	TGTGCCAGCAGTCAAGATACAGGGGGCACAGATACGCAGTATTTT
TRBV7-2	few	.	TRBJ1-6	CASSLVSGADNSPLHF	TGTGCCAGCAGCTTAGTCTCAGGGGCCGATAATTCACCCCTCCACTTT
TRBV6-5	few	.	TRBJ1-3	CASRPSGTGSSGNTIYF	TGTGCCAGCAGACCATCCGGGACGGGATCCTCTGGAAACACCATATATTTT
TRBV28	.	.	TRBJ1-6	CASNEGNNSPLHF	TGTGCCAGCAACGAGGGGAACAATTCACCCCTCCACTTT
TRBV20-1	few	.	TRBJ2-3	CSARSGDTQYF	TGCAGTGCTAGGTCTGGAGATACGCAGTATTTT
TRBV20-1	many	.	TRBJ2-2	CSASVNRNTGELFF	TGCAGTGCTAGTGTGAACAGAAACACCGGGGAGCTGTTTTTT
TRBV3-1	few	.	TRBJ2-7	CASSQEGGTYEQYF	TGTGCCAGCAGCCAAGAAGGGGGGACCTACGAGCAGTACTTC
TRBV29-1	few	TRBD1	TRBJ1-1	CSGRTGRVTEAFF	TGCAGCGGTCGGACAGGGAGAGTCACTGAAGCTTTCTTT
TRBV7-2	.	.	TRBJ1-2	CASSPSSNYGYTF	TGTGCCAGCAGCCCCTCGTCCAACTATGGCTACACCTTC
TRBV12-3/TRBV12-4	many	.	TRBJ1-5	CASGKQGWGQPQHF	TGTGCCAGCGGGAAACAGGGCTGGGGTCAGCCCCAGCATTTT
TRBV5-4	many	.	TRBJ2-1	CASSLGRGDEQFF	TGTGCCAGCAGCTTGGGCCGGGGAGATGAGCAGTTCTTC
TRBV6-5	many	.	TRBJ2-3	CASSPTWGLDTQYF	TGTGCCAGCAGCCCCACCTGGGGGTTGGATACGCAGTATTTT
TRBV15	few	.	TRBJ2-7	CATSSGSYEQYF	TGTGCCACCAGCAGCGGATCCTACGAGCAGTACTTC